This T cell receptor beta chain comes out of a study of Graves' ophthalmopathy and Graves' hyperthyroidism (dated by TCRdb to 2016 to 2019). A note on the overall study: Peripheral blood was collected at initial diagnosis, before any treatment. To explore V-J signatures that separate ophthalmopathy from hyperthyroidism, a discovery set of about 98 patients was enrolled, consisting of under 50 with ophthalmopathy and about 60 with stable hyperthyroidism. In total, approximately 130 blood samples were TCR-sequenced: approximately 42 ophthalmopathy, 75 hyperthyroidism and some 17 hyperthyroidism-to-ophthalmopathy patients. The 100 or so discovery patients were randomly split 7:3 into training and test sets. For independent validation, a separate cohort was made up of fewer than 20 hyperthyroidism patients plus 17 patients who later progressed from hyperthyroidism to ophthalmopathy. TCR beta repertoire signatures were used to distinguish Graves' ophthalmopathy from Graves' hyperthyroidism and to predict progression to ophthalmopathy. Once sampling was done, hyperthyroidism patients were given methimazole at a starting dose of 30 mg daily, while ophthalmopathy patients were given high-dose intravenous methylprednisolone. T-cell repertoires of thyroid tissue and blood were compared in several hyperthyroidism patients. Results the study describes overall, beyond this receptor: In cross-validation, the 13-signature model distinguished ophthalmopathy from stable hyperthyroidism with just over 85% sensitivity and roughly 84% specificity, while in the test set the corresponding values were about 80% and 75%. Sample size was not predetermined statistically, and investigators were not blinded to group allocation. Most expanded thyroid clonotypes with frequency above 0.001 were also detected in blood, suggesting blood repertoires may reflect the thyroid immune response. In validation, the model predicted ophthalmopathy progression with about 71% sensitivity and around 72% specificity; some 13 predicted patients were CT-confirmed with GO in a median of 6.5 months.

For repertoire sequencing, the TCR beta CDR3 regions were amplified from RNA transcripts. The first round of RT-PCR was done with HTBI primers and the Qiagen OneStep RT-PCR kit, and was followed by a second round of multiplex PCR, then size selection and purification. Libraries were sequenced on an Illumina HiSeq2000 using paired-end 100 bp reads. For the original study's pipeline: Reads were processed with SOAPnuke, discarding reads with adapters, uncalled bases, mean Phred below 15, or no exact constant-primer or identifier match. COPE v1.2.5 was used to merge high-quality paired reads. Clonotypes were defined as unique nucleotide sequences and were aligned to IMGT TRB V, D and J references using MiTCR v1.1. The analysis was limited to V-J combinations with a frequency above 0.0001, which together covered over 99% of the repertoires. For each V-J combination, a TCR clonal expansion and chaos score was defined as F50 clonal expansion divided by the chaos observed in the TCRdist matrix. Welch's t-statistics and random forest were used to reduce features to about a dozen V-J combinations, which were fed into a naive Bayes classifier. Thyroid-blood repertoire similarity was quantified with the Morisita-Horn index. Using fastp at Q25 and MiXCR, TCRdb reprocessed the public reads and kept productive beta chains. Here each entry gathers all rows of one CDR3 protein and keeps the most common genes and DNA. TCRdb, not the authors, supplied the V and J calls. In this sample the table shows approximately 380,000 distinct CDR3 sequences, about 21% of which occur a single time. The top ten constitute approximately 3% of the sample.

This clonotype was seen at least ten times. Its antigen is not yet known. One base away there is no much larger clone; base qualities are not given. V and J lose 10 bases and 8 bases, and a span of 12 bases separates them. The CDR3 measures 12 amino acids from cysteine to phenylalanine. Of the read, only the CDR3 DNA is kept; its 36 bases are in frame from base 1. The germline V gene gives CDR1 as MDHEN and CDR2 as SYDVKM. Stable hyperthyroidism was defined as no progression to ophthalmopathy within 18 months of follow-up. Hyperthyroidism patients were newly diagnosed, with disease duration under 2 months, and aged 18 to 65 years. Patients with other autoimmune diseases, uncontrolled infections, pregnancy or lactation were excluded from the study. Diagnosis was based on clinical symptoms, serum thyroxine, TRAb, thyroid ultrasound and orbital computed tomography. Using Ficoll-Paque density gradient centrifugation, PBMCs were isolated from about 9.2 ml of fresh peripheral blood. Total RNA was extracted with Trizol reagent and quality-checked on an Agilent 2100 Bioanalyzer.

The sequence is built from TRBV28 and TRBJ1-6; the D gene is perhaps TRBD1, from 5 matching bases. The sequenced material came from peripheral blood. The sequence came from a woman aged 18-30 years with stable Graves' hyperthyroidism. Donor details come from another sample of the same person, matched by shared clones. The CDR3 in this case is CAIGGTDSPLHF. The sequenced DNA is TGTGCCATCGGGGGGACGGATTCACCCCTCCACTTT.